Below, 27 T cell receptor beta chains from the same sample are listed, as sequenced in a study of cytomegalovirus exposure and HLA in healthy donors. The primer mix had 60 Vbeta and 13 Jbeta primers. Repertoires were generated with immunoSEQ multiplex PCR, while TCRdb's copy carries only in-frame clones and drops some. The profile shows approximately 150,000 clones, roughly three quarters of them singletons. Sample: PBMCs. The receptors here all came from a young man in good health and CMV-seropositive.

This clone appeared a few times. CDR3 amino acids: CASSIPSGGLTSTDTQYF. The CDR3 nucleotides are TGTGCCAGTAGTATCCCTAGCGGGGGCCTAACTTCCACAGATACGCAGTATTTT. The chain is built from TRBV19 and TRBJ2-3, with 10 bases matching TRBD2. This CDR3 spans 18 amino acids. With V trimmed by 3 bases and J by 2 bases, 11 bases remained unmatched. CDR1 LNHDA and CDR2 SQIVND come from the germline V gene (reference sequence).

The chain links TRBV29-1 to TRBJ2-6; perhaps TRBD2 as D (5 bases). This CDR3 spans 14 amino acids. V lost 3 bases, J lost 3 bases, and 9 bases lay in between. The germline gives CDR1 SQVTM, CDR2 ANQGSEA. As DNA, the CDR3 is TGCAGCGTTGAGGCCGGGGATGGGGCCAACGTCCTGACTTTC. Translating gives CSVEAGDGANVLTF.

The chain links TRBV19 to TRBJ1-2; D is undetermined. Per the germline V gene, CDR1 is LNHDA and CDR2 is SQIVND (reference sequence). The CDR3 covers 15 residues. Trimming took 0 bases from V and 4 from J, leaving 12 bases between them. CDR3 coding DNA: TGTGCCAGTAGTATAGATGCACAGTACTTCTATGGCTACACCTTC. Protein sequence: CASSIDAQYFYGYTF.

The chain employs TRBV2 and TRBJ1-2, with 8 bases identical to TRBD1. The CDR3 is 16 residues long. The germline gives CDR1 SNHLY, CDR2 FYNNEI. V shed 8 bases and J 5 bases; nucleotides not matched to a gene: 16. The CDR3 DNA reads TGTGCCAGCGGAGGACAAGGAACAGGGGGAATTTATGGCTACACCTTC. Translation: CASGGQGTGGIYGYTF.

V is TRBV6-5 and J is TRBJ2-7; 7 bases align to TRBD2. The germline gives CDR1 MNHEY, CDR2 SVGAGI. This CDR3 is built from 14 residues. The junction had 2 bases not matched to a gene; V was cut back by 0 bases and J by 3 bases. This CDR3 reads CASSYSGGDYEQYF. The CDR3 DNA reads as TGTGCCAGCAGTTACTCGGGGGGGGACTACGAGCAGTACTTC.

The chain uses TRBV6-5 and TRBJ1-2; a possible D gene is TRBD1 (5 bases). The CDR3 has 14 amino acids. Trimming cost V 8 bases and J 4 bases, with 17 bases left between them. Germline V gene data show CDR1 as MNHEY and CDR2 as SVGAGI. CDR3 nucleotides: TGTGCCAGCTCACTCTCACAGGCCCCCTATGGCTACACCTTC. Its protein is CASSLSQAPYGYTF.

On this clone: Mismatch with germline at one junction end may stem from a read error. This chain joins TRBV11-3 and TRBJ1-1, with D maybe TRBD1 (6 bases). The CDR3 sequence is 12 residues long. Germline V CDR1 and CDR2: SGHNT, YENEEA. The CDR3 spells CTSSLTGHEAFF. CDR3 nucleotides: TGTACCAGCAGCTTGACAGGTCATGAAGCTTTCTTT.

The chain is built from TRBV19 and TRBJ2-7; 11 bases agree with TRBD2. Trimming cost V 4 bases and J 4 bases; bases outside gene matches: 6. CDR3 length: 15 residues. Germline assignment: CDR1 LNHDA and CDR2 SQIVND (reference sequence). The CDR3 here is CASSTRLAGWYEQYF. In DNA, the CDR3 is TGTGCCAGTAGTACAAGACTAGCGGGATGGTACGAGCAGTACTTC.

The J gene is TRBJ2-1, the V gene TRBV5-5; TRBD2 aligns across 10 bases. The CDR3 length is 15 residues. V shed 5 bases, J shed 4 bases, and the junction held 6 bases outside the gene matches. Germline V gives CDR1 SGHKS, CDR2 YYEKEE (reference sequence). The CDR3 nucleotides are TGTGCCAGCAGTCTACTAGCGGGGACGTACAATGAGCAGTTCTTC. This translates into CASSLLAGTYNEQFF.

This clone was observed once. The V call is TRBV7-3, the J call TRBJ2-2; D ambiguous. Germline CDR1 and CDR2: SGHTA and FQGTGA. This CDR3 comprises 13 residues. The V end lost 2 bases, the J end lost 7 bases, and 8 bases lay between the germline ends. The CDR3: CASSLSGDGELFF. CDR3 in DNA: TGTGCCAGCAGCTTATCAGGTGACGGGGAGCTGTTTTTT.

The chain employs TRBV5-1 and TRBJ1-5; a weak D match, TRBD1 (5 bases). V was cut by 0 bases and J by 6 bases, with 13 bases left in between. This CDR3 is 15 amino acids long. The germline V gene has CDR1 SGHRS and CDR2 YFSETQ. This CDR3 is CASSLGSGAGQPQHF. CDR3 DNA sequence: TGCGCCAGCAGCTTGGGTAGTGGGGCCGGTCAGCCCCAGCATTTT.

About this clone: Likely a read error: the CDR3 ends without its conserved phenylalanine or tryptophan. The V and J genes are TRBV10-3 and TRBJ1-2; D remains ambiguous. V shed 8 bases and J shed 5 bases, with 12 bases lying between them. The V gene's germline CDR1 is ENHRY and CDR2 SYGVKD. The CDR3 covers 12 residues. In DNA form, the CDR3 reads TGTGCCATCGGAGAGGCGGGTTATGGCTACACCCTC. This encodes CAIGEAGYGYTL.

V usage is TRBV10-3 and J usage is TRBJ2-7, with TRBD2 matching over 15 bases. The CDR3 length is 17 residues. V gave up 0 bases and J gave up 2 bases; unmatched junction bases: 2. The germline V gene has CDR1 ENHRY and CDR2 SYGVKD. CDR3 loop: CAISESGLAGGTYEQYF. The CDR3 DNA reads TGTGCCATCAGTGAGTCGGGACTAGCGGGAGGTACCTACGAGCAGTACTTC.

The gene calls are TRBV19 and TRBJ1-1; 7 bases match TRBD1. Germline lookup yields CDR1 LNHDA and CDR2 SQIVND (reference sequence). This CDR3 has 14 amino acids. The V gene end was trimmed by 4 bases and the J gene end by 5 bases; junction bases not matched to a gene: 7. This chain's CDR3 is CASSKDRVGTEAFF. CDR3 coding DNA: TGTGCCAGTAGTAAAGACAGGGTCGGAACTGAAGCTTTCTTT.

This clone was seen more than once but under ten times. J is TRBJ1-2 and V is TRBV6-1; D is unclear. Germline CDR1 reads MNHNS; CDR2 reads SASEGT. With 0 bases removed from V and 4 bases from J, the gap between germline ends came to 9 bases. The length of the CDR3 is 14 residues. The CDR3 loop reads CASSEAEDSYGYTF. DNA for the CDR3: TGTGCCAGCAGTGAAGCAGAGGACTCCTATGGCTACACCTTC.

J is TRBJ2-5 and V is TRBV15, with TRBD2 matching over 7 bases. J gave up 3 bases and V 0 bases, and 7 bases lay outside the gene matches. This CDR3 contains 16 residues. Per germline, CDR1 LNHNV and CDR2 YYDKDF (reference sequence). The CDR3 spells CATSRDIGRKKETQYF. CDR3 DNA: TGTGCCACCAGCAGAGACATCGGGAGGAAAAAAGAGACCCAGTACTTC.

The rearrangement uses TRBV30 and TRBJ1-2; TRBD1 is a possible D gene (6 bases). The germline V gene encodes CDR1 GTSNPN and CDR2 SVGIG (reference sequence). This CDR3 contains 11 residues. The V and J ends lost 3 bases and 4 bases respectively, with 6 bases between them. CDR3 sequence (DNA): TGTGCCTGGAGGGACAGCTATGGCTACACCTTC. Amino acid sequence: CAWRDSYGYTF.

This CDR3 reads CASSEAKGAGGYTF. The CDR3 nucleotides read TGTGCCAGCAGTGAAGCAAAGGGGGCCGGAGGCTACACCTTC. This chain connects TRBV6-1 to TRBJ1-2; 7 positions match TRBD1. CDR3 size: 14 residues. CDR1 MNHNS and CDR2 SASEGT come from the germline V gene. V trimming: 0 bases; J trimming: 8 bases; junction bases outside the gene matches: 6.

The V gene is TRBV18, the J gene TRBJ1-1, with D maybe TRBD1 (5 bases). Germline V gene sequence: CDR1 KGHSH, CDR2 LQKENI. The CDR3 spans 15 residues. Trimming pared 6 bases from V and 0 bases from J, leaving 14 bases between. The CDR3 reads CASSIGHPLNTEAFF. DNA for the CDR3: TGTGCCAGCTCGATCGGACACCCGTTGAACACTGAAGCTTTCTTT.

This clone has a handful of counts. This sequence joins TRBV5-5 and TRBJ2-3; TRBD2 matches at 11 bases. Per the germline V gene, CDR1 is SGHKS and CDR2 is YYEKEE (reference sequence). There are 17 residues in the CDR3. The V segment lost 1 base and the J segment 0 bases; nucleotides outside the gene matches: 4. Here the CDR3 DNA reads TGTGCCAGCAGCTTGTCTAGCGGGGGGCGAAGCACAGATACGCAGTATTTT. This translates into CASSLSSGGRSTDTQYF.

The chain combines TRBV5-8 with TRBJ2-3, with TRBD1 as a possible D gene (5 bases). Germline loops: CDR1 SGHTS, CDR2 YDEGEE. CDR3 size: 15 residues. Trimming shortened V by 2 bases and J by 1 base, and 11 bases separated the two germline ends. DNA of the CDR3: TGTGCCAGCAGCTTTAGGGGCAGGGGCACAGATACGCAGTATTTT. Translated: CASSFRGRGTDTQYF. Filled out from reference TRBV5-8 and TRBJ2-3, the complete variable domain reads EAGVTQSPTHLIKTRGQQATLRCSPISGHTSVYWYQQALGLGLQFLLWYDEGEERNRGNFPPRFSGRQFPNYSSELNVNALELEDSALYLCASSFRGRGTDTQYFGPGTRLTVL.

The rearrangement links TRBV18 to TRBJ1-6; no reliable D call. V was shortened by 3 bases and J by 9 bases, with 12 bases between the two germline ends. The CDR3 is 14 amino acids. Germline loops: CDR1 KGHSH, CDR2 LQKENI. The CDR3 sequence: CASSPPGDGSPLHF. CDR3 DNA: TGTGCCAGCTCACCCCCCGGGGATGGTTCACCCCTCCACTTT.

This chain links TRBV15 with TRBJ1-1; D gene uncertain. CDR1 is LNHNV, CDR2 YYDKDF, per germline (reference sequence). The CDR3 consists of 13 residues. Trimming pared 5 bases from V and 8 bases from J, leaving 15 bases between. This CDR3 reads CATSPTRNREAFF. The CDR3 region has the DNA TGTGCCACCAGCCCCACCCGCAATCGGGAAGCTTTCTTT. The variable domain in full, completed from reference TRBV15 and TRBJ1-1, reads DAMVIQNPRYQVTQFGKPVTLSCSQTLNHNVMYWYQQKSSQAPKLLFHYYDKDFNNEADTPDNFQSRRPNTSFCFLDIRSPGLGDTAMYLCATSPTRNREAFFGQGTRLTVV.

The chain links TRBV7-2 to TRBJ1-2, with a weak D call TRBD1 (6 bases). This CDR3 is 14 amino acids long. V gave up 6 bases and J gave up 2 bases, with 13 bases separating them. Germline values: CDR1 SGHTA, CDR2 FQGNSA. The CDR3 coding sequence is TGTGCCAGCAGTCGCGGACAGCCCAACTATGGCTACACCTTC. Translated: CASSRGQPNYGYTF.

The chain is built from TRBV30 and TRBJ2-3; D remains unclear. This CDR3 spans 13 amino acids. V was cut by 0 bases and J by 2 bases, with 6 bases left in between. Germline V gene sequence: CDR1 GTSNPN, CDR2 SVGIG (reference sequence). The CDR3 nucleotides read TGTGCCTGGAGTGTACTTTTCACAGATACGCAGTATTTT. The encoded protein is CAWSVLFTDTQYF. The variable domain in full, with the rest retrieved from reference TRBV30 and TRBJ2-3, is SQTIHQWPATLVQPVGSPLSLECTVEGTSNPNLYWYRQAAGRGLQLLFYSVGIGQISSEVPQNLSASRPQDRQFILSSKKLLLSDSGFYLCAWSVLFTDTQYFGPGTRLTVL.

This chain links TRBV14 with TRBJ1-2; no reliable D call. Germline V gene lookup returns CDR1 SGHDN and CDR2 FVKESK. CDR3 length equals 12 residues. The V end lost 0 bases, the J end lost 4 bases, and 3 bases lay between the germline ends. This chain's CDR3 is CASSQDSYGYTF. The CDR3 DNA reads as TGTGCCAGCAGCCAAGACAGCTATGGCTACACCTTC.

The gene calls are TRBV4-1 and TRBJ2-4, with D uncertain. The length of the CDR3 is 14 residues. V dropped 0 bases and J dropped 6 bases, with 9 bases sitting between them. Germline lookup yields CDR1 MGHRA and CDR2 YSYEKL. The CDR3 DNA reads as TGCGCCAGCAGCCAAGACCCCCTAGGAAACATTCAGTACTTC. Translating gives CASSQDPLGNIQYF.